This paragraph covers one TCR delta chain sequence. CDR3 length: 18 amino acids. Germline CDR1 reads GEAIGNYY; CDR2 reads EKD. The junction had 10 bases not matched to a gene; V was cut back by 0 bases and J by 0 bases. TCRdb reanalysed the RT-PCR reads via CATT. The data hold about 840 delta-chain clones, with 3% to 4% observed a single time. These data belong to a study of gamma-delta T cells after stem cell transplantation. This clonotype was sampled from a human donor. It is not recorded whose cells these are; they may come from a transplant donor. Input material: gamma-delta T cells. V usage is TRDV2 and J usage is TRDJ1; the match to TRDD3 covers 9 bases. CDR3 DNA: TGTGCCTGTGACACCCTGATGGGGATACGCGGGGACACCGATAAACTCATCTTT. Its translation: CACDTLMGIRGDTDKLIF.